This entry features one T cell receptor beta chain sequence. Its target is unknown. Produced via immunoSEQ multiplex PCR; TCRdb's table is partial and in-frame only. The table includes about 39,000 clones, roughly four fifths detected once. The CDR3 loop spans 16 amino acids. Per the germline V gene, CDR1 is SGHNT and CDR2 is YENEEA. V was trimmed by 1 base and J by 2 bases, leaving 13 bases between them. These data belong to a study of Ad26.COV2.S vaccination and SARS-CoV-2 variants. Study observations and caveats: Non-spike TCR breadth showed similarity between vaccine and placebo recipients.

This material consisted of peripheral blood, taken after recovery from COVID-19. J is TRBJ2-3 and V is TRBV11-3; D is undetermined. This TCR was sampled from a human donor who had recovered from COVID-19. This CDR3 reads CASSLGALGTTDTQYF. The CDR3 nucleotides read TGTGCCAGCAGCTTAGGGGCTCTCGGAACCACAGATACGCAGTATTTT.